This TCR beta chain came from a study of T-cell memory formation after mild COVID-19. Study results and caveats: Clones that contracted from day 15 to 85 had balanced CD4/CD8; later expanders were CD4+ biased. Among contracting clones, CD4+ were mainly CM/EM and CD8+ enriched in EMRA. Pre-infection memory contained some responding clones, which suggested that cross-reactive memory had joined.

TCRdb reanalysed the 5' RACE reads using MiXCR and keeps one entry per CDR3 protein. The sample lists 270,000 or so distinct CDR3 sequences; roughly 17% were seen once. Regarding this clonotype: Its antigen is not identified.

The ends were cut back, 1 base at V and 8 bases at J, with 16 bases in the middle. This CDR3 has 15 residues. The germline V gene has CDR1 SGHVS and CDR2 FQNEAQ. The TCR comes from a young man who had mild COVID-19 (a few samples of this study predate the infection). Cell type and time point are not known. Source material: PBMCs or a T cell subset sorted from them (not recorded which). This chain links TRBV7-8 with TRBJ2-3; tentative D call: TRBD2 (7 bases). CDR3 nucleotides: TGTGCCAGCAGCTTAGTCGGCGGGGGCCCGGGTACGCAGTATTTT. It encodes CASSLVGGGPGTQYF.